This passage covers 30 T cell receptor beta chains from one sample sequenced in a study of blood T cell repertoires in COVID-19. TCRdb's copy holds only in-frame clones and misses some; the assay was immunoSEQ multiplex PCR. The table lists about 280,000 clones, roughly 80% of them singletons, with 4.5% to 6% in the top ten. Sequenced: PBMCs or T cells enriched from blood (not recorded which). The source is a man aged 40-55 years who had been exposed to COVID-19.

The rearrangement links TRBV13 to TRBJ1-3, with unresolved D. The CDR3 has 13 amino acids. CDR1 is PRHDT, CDR2 FYEKMQ, per germline (reference sequence). V was shortened by 6 bases and J by 0 bases, with 6 bases between the two germline ends. For the CDR3, the DNA is TGTGCCAGCAGACAGCCCTCTGGAAACACCATATATTTT. This translates into CASRQPSGNTIYF.

This clone showed up just a few times. CDR3 nucleotides: TGTGCCAGCAGTCTTGGGACAGGGGAAAATCAGCCCCAGCATTTT. Amino acids: CASSLGTGENQPQHF. V gene TRBV5-6 combines with J gene TRBJ1-5; 10 bases map to TRBD1. Germline V gene sequence: CDR1 SGHDT, CDR2 YYEEEE. The ends lost 5 bases at V and 4 bases at J; junction bases unmatched: 6. This CDR3 spans 15 amino acids.

The CDR3 reads CAISERRVSNQPQHF. In DNA form, the CDR3 reads TGTGCCATCAGTGAGCGGCGGGTCTCCAATCAGCCCCAGCATTTT. This chain uses TRBV10-3 with TRBJ1-5, with unresolved D. The CDR3 has 15 amino acids. CDR1 and CDR2 from the germline V gene are ENHRY and SYGVKD. Trimming left V 2 bases short and J 3 bases short, with 11 bases between.

The rearrangement uses TRBV2 and TRBJ1-1; no clear D. V was clipped by 2 bases and J by 0 bases, with 4 bases between them. The CDR3 extends over 13 amino acids. Germline loops: CDR1 SNHLY, CDR2 FYNNEI. CDR3: CASSEIMNTEAFF. Written as DNA, the CDR3 is TGTGCCAGCAGTGAAATAATGAACACTGAAGCTTTCTTT.

The chain links TRBV18 to TRBJ1-5, with TRBD1 identical over 9 bases. CDR3 length equals 15 residues. Looked up from germline, CDR1 is KGHSH and CDR2 is LQKENI. J gave up 5 bases and V 3 bases, and 5 bases lay outside the gene matches. The CDR3: CASSPRTGADQPQHF. The CDR3 DNA reads TGTGCCAGCTCACCTCGGACAGGGGCGGATCAGCCCCAGCATTTT.

The chain couples TRBV18 to TRBJ2-1, with a tentative D call TRBD2 (5 bases). The CDR3 is 14 amino acids. The V end lost 5 bases, the J end lost 3 bases, and 11 bases lay between the germline ends. CDR1 KGHSH and CDR2 LQKENI come from the germline V gene. CDR3 nucleotide sequence: TGTGCCAGCTCAGCCAAGGGAGTCTACAATGAGCAGTTCTTC. Its protein is CASSAKGVYNEQFF.

The chain carries TRBV19 and TRBJ1-1; TRBD1 might be the D (5 bases). CDR1 LNHDA and CDR2 SQIVND come from the germline V gene (reference sequence). This CDR3 is built from 13 residues. V lost 3 bases and J lost 5, with 10 bases in between. The CDR3 sequence is CASSMEGLTEAFF. The CDR3 DNA follows: TGTGCCAGTAGTATGGAGGGGCTGACTGAAGCTTTCTTT.

This chain uses TRBV3-1 (or the pseudogene TRBV3-2) with TRBJ1-1, with D hard to call. The V gene lost 1 base and the J gene lost 7 bases, with 13 bases spanning the gap. The germline CDR1 and CDR2 sequences are LGHDT and YNNKEL (reference sequence). The CDR3 length is 14 residues. This CDR3 reads CASSQGAGAGEAFF. In DNA form, the CDR3 reads TGTGCCAGCAGCCAAGGGGCGGGCGCTGGTGAAGCTTTCTTT.

The V gene is TRBV19, the J gene TRBJ1-4, with D unresolved. Trimming shortened V by 4 bases and J by 0 bases, and 9 bases separated the two germline ends. The CDR3 has 15 amino acids. From germline, CDR1 is LNHDA and CDR2 SQIVND (reference sequence). CDR3 nucleotides: TGTGCCAGTAGTACCCAGTCTGCAACTAATGAAAAACTGTTTTTT. Translation: CASSTQSATNEKLFF.

CDR3 sequence (DNA): TGCAGCGTCGACACAACCGGGACAAGATATGGCTACACCTTC. It specifies CSVDTTGTRYGYTF. This chain joins TRBV29-1 and TRBJ1-2; D is perhaps TRBD1 (6 bases). CDR1 is SQVTM, CDR2 ANQGSEA, per germline. CDR3 size: 14 residues. The ends were cut back, 6 bases at V and 5 bases at J, with 19 bases in the middle.

The CDR3 protein is CASSPGQGESGYTF. The CDR3 DNA reads as TGTGCCAGCAGCCCGGGACAGGGCGAGAGTGGCTACACCTTC. The J gene is TRBJ1-2, the V gene TRBV7-3, with TRBD1 matching over 9 bases. The CDR3 sequence is 14 residues long. Germline V gene data show CDR1 as SGHTA and CDR2 as FQGTGA. J gave up 7 bases and V 5 bases, and 8 bases lay outside the gene matches.

This clone was counted once. The chain recombines TRBV5-1 with TRBJ2-7, with D possibly TRBD2 on 6 matching bases. Deletions cut 8 bases from V and 6 bases from J, with 33 bases between. The CDR3 extends over 18 amino acids. Germline assignment: CDR1 SGHRS and CDR2 YFSETQ. The CDR3 reads CARGYRHAGGPFFIEQYF. The CDR3 DNA reads TGCGCCAGGGGATACCGACACGCAGGAGGGCCATTCTTCATCGAGCAGTACTTC.

The gene calls are TRBV29-1 and TRBJ2-7; a weak D match, TRBD1 (5 bases). Germline V lookup: CDR1 SQVTM, CDR2 ANQGSEA. CDR3 size: 11 residues. V gave up 7 bases and J gave up 0 bases, with 7 bases separating them. This CDR3 reads CSAQASYEQYF. The CDR3 DNA reads as TGCAGCGCACAGGCCTCCTACGAGCAGTACTTC.

The gene calls are TRBV24-1 and TRBJ1-2, with D hard to call. Germline-derived CDR1 and CDR2 are KGHDR and SFDVKD. Trimming shortened V by 3 bases and J by 4 bases, and 5 bases separated the two germline ends. CDR3 size: 12 residues. The CDR3 reads CATSDEGYGYTF. CDR3 coding DNA: TGTGCCACCAGTGATGAGGGCTATGGCTACACCTTC.

The rearrangement links TRBV2 to TRBJ2-7; possible D gene TRBD1, 6 bases. CDR3 length equals 14 residues. The germline V gene encodes CDR1 SNHLY and CDR2 FYNNEI. V was shortened by 6 bases and J by 4 bases, with 16 bases between the two germline ends. The CDR3 bases are TGTGCCAGCAGGTGGACAGAGGATCTTTACGAGCAGTACTTC. Its protein is CASRWTEDLYEQYF.

The rearrangement joins TRBV24-1 to TRBJ2-7; a possible D gene is TRBD1 (6 bases). Germline CDR1 and CDR2: KGHDR and SFDVKD. CDR3 length: 15 residues. The V end was cut by 9 bases, the J end by 4 bases, with 21 bases between. The DNA of the CDR3 is TGTGCCACCCGACGAGACCGGGACACGGGGTACGAGCAGTACTTC. Its protein is CATRRDRDTGYEQYF.

V is TRBV7-9 and J is TRBJ2-5; 14 bases match TRBD2. TRBJ2-7 explains the end of the DNA better; the J call may be wrong. The CDR3 is 18 residues long. Germline-derived CDR1 and CDR2 are SEHNR and FQNEAQ (reference sequence). For the CDR3, the DNA is TGTGCCAGCAGCTTAGCGGGACTAGCGGGAGCTAGATTCTACGAGCAGTACTTC. Its translation: CASSLAGLAGARFYEQYF.

The chain joins TRBV7-2 to TRBJ1-1; no firm D call. The CDR3 is made up of 15 amino acids. V gave up 5 bases and J gave up 0 bases, with 13 bases separating them. Per the germline V gene, CDR1 is SGHTA and CDR2 is FQGNSA. The CDR3 DNA reads TGTGCCAGCAGCCCGCGGGTAGGGCTGAACACTGAAGCTTTCTTT. Its translation: CASSPRVGLNTEAFF.

This chain joins TRBV5-6 and TRBJ2-3, with D tentatively TRBD1 (7 bases). V was shortened by 2 bases and J by 6 bases, with 16 bases between the two germline ends. The CDR3 contains 15 residues. Germline V lookup: CDR1 SGHDT, CDR2 YYEEEE. The chain's CDR3 is CASSFAQEGADTQYF. CDR3 DNA: TGTGCCAGCAGCTTTGCCCAGGAGGGGGCGGATACGCAGTATTTT.

Points on this clone: Mismatch with germline at one junction end may stem from a read error. The genes are TRBV6-1 and TRBJ2-1; weak D call: TRBD1 (6 bases). The CDR3 extends over 11 amino acids. The germline V gene encodes CDR1 MNHNS and CDR2 SASEGT. Here the CDR3 reads CASSDRDIVLF. The CDR3 DNA is TGTGCCAGCAGTGACCGGGACATCGTGCTCTTC.

This chain connects TRBV29-1 to TRBJ1-4; 7 bases agree with TRBD1. CDR3 length: 16 residues. Unmatched junction bases numbered 15, after V lost 4 bases and J lost 7 bases. Germline CDR1 SQVTM, CDR2 ANQGSEA. In nucleotides, the CDR3 is TGCAGCGTTGGTCGGACAGGTGACCCCGTTGGTGAAAAACTGTTTTTT. Amino acid sequence: CSVGRTGDPVGEKLFF.

V is TRBV28 and J is TRBJ2-7, with a weak D call TRBD1 (5 bases). The germline V gene has CDR1 MDHEN and CDR2 SYDVKM. CDR3 size: 14 residues. The CDR3 DNA reads as TGTGCTGGAGCGACAGCCCTTCGCTCCTACGAGCAGTACTTC. Protein product: CAGATALRSYEQYF.

The genes are TRBV24-1 and TRBJ1-5, with 11 bases identical to TRBD1. The CDR3 is made up of 16 amino acids. V was pared by 3 bases and J by 3 bases, with 3 bases of the junction left unmatched. In germline, CDR1 is KGHDR, CDR2 SFDVKD. CDR3 in amino acids: CATSDRTGGYNQPQHF. DNA of the CDR3: TGTGCCACCAGTGATAGGACAGGGGGCTACAATCAGCCCCAGCATTTT.

This clone was seen more than once but under ten times. This chain connects TRBV9 to TRBJ2-7; D gene unclear. The CDR3 is 15 amino acids. V shed 0 bases and J shed 2 bases, with 12 bases lying between them. CDR1 is SGDLS and CDR2 is YYNGEE in the germline V gene. In nucleotides, the CDR3 is TGTGCCAGCAGCGTAGGGTCACTGGGCCCCTACGAGCAGTACTTC. Translating it yields CASSVGSLGPYEQYF.

This chain joins TRBV9 and TRBJ1-2, with 10 bases lining up with TRBD1. V was clipped by 2 bases and J by 8 bases; unmatched bases: 3. This CDR3 region has 13 residues. Per germline, CDR1 SGDLS and CDR2 YYNGEE. CDR3 sequence (DNA): TGTGCCAGCAGCGTGGTGACAGGGGGCGGCTACACCTTC. It specifies CASSVVTGGGYTF.

The chain couples TRBV12-3 or TRBV12-4 to TRBJ1-5; a weak D match, TRBD1 (6 bases). The CDR3 consists of 13 residues. V lost 6 bases and J 7 bases, leaving 13 bases between the germline ends. The CDR3 region is CASSTGYRQPQHF. The CDR3, as DNA: TGTGCCAGCAGCACAGGGTATCGCCAGCCCCAGCATTTT.

The chain employs TRBV19 and TRBJ2-1, with no clear D. V was trimmed by 5 bases and J by 12 bases, leaving 11 bases between them. This CDR3 comprises 11 residues. The germline gives CDR1 LNHDA, CDR2 SQIVND (reference sequence). The CDR3 loop reads CASSESVGQFF. Here the CDR3 DNA reads TGTGCCAGTAGTGAGTCGGTTGGGCAGTTCTTC.

CDR3 sequence reads: CASSRILLASGNNEQFF. The CDR3 DNA is TGTGCCAGCAGTCGTATCTTGTTGGCTAGCGGCAACAATGAGCAGTTCTTC. The rearrangement links TRBV9 to TRBJ2-1, with 7 nucleotides matching TRBD2. Germline CDR1 SGDLS, CDR2 YYNGEE. This CDR3 has 17 residues. V shed 5 bases, J shed 5 bases, and the junction held 16 bases outside the gene matches.

This sequence joins TRBV18 and TRBJ1-3; no clear D. V gave up 5 bases and J gave up 4 bases, with 18 bases separating them. CDR1 is KGHSH and CDR2 is LQKENI in the germline V gene. CDR3 length: 16 amino acids. CDR3 DNA sequence: TGTGCCAGCTCAATTCTACCGATAGGAGAGGGAAACACCATATATTTT. This translates into CASSILPIGEGNTIYF.

The gene calls are TRBV30 and TRBJ1-1; the D is unclear. Germline loops: CDR1 GTSNPN, CDR2 SVGIG (reference sequence). This CDR3 has 15 residues. Trimming left V 3 bases short and J 11 bases short, with 25 bases between. The CDR3 coding sequence is TGTGCCTGGAGCGCGCCAGAGGAGGGTGGGCGTTGGGCTTTCTTT. Translating gives CAWSAPEEGGRWAFF.